This TCR beta chain stems from a study of T cell clonality in common variable immunodeficiency. The CDR3 sequence is 12 residues long. CDR1 KGHSH and CDR2 LQKENI come from the germline V gene. Trimming took 2 bases from V and 4 from J, leaving 5 bases between them. General study findings and limits: Reportedly, TCR beta sequences from common variable immunodeficiency showed fewer deletions and N-nucleotide insertions.

As regards this clone: Its antigen is undetermined. The CDR3 end is not reached by the read, which stops 3 residues before it; the germline J gene fills it in.

Control and CVID samples contributed equal amounts of genomic DNA. TCRdb keeps only in-frame clones here, not all; method: immunoSEQ multiplex PCR. The sample presents more than 65,000 clones, none singletons. Heparinized whole blood, roughly 4.5 to 9 ml, came from each donor. The specimen sequenced was peripheral blood mononuclear cells. The sequence was collected from a person between 18 and 75 years old in good health. The chain uses TRBV18 and TRBJ1-1, with D unclear. The CDR3 spells CASSPVRTEAFF. Incomplete CDR3 DNA: TGTGCCAGCTCACCAGTCCGCACTGAA.